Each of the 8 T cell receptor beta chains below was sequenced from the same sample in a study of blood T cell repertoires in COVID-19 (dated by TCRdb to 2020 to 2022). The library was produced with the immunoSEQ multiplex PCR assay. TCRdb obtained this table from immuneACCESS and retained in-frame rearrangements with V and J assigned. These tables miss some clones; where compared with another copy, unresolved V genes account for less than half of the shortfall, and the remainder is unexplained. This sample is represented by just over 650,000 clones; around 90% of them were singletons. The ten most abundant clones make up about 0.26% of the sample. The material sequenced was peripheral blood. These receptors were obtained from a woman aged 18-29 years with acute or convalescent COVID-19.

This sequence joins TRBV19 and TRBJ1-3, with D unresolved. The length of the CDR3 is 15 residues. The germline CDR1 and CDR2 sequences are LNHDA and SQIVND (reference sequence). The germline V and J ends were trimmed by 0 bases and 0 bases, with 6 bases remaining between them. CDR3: CASSIDGSSGNTIYF. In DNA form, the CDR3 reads TGTGCCAGTAGTATAGATGGGAGCTCTGGAAACACCATATATTTT.

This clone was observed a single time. CDR3 loop: CASSLGGRTEAFF. DNA for the CDR3: TGTGCCAGCAGCTTGGGGGGACGAACTGAAGCTTTCTTT. The chain recombines TRBV11-3 with TRBJ1-1; TRBD1 is a possible D gene (5 bases). CDR3 length equals 13 residues. Germline V CDR1 and CDR2: SGHNT, YENEEA. V was trimmed by 3 bases and J by 5 bases, leaving 10 bases between them. The complete variable domain, with remaining parts taken from reference TRBV11-3 and TRBJ1-1, reads EAGVVQSPRYKIIEKKQPVAFWCNPISGHNTLYWYLQNLGQGPELLIRYENEEAVDDSQLPKDRFSAERLKGVDSTLKIQPAELGDSAVYLCASSLGGRTEAFFGQGTRLTVV.

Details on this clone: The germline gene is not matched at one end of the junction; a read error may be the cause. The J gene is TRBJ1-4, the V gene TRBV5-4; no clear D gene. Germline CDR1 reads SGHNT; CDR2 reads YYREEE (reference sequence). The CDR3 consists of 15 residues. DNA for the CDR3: TGTGCCAGCAGGATCGTAACCGCAACTAATGAAGAACTGTTTTTT. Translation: CASRIVTATNEELFF.

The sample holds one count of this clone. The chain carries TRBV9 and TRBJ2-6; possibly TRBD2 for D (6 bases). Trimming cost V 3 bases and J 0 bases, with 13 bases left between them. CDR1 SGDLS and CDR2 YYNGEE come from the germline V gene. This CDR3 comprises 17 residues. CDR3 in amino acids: CASSAGGGNSGANVLTF. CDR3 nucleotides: TGTGCCAGCAGCGCCGGGGGTGGGAACTCTGGGGCCAACGTCCTGACTTTC.

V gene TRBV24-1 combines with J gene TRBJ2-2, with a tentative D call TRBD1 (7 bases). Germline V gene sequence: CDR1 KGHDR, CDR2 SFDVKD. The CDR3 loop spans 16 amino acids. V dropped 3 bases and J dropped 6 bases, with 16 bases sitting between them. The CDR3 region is CATSDPPGRGAGELFF. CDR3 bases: TGTGCCACCAGTGATCCCCCCGGCAGGGGGGCCGGGGAGCTGTTTTTT.

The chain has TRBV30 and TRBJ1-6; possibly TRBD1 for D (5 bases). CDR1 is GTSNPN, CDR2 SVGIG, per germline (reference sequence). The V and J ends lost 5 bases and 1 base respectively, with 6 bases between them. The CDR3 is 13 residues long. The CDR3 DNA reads TGTGCCTGGGGGGCATCCTATAATTCACCCCTCCACTTT. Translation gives CAWGASYNSPLHF.

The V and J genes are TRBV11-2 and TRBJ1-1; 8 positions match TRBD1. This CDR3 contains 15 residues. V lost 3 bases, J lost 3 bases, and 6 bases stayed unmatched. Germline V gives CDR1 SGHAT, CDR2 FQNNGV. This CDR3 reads CASSLTGAGDTEAFF. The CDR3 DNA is TGTGCCAGCAGCTTGACAGGGGCAGGGGACACTGAAGCTTTCTTT.

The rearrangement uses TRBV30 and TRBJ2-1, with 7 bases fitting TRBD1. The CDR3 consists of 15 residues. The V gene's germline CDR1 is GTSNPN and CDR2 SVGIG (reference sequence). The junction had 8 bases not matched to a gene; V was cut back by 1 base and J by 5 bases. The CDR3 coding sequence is TGTGCCTGGAGTGCAGGGGGTGTGGAGAACAATGAGCAGTTCTTC. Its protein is CAWSAGGVENNEQFF.